This T cell receptor (beta chain) was identified in a study of identifying expanded T cells in peripheral blood. The germline V and J ends were trimmed by 2 bases and 4 bases, with 12 bases remaining between them. The CDR3 totals 14 residues. The V gene's germline CDR1 is SGHRS and CDR2 YFSETQ. Assay: immunoSEQ multiplex PCR; the TCRdb copy retains only in-frame clones and omits some. In the table there are 95,000 to 150,000 clones, more than 80% of which are singletons. The TCR originated in a person aged 18-70 years in good health. Sequenced sample: blood. The chain employs TRBV5-1 and TRBJ1-2, with D tentatively TRBD1 (5 bases). CDR3 nucleotides: TGCGCCAGCAGCTTTCGCGGTACAGGCTATGGCTACACCTTC. It specifies CASSFRGTGYGYTF.